This T cell receptor beta chain was retrieved from a study of CD8 T cells in ankylosing spondylitis. Study-wide findings and caveats: The authors reported significant enrichment of disease-linked clones in matched ankylosing spondylitis synovial fluid. Disease-linked clones were found to be CD8+ and relatively rare in peripheral blood. Past research had described some motif variants in reactive arthritis synovial fluid and blood. Ankylosing spondylitis blood appeared to carry a characteristic TCR beta motif of 7 or 8 highly homologous variants.

CDR3 size: 16 residues. V trimming: 8 bases; J trimming: 5 bases; junction bases outside the gene matches: 13. Germline lookup yields CDR1 MNHEY and CDR2 SVGAGI. Library preparation for TCR beta used quantitative 5'-RACE with molecular barcodes. TCRdb fed the 5' RACE reads into MiXCR, producing one record per CDR3 protein. The repertoire consists of fewer than 750,000 distinct CDR3 sequences, with around 19% occurring once and the leading ten covering about 20%. A remark on this clonotype: No antigen is known for it.

Sequencing was done on a sample of blood, either unsorted or a sorted T cell fraction (not recorded which). The receptor comes from a male donor with ankylosing spondylitis. The chain has TRBV6-5 and TRBJ2-2; the match to TRBD2 covers 8 bases. CDR3 in amino acids: CASRYVAGGWTGELFF. In nucleotides, the CDR3 is TGTGCCAGCCGCTACGTGGCGGGAGGTTGGACCGGGGAGCTGTTTTTT.